Only a few counts were recorded for the clone carrying this TCR beta chain. PCR used 60 Vbeta primers and 13 Jbeta primers. Only in-frame clones appear in the TCRdb table, and some are missing; sequencing was by immunoSEQ multiplex PCR. The table has approximately 64,000 clones, more than 60% seen once. The data belong to a study of cytomegalovirus exposure and HLA in healthy donors. The CDR3 runs to 16 residues. The V end lost 1 base, the J end lost 2 bases, and 16 bases lay between the germline ends. Germline V gene sequence: CDR1 SGHDT, CDR2 YYEEEE. This sequence originates from a male donor in good health and CMV-seropositive. Input material: PBMCs. V gene TRBV5-6 combines with J gene TRBJ2-7; D might be TRBD1 (6 bases). The CDR3 nucleotides read TGTGCCAGCAGCTTGAATAAGTGGGGGCGTGCCTACGAGCAGTACTTC. It yields the protein CASSLNKWGRAYEQYF.